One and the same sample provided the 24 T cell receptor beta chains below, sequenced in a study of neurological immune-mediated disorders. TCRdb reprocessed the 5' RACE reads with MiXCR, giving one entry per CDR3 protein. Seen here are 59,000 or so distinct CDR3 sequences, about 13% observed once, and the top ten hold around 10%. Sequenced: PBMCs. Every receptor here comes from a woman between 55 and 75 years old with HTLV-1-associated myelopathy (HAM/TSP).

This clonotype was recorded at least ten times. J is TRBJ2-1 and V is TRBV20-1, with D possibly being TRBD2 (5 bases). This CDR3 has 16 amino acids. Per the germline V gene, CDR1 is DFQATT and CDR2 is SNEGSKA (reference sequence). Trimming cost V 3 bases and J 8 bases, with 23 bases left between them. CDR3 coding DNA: TGCAGTGCTAGCCAATCCCTACGGATCGACGGGGATGAGCAGTTCTTC. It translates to CSASQSLRIDGDEQFF.

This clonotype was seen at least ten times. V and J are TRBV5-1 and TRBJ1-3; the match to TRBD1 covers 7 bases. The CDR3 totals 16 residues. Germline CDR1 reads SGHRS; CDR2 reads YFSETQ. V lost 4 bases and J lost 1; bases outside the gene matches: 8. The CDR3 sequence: CASSDPGQTSGNTIYF. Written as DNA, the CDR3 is TGCGCCAGCAGCGACCCGGGACAGACTTCTGGAAACACCATATATTTT.

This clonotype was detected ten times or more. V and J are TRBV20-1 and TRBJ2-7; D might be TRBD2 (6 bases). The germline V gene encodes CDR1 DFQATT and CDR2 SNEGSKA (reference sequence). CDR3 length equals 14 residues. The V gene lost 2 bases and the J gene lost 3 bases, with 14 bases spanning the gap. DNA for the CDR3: TGCAGTGCTAGACCTCGGACTAACGACTACGAGCAGTACTTC. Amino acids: CSARPRTNDYEQYF.

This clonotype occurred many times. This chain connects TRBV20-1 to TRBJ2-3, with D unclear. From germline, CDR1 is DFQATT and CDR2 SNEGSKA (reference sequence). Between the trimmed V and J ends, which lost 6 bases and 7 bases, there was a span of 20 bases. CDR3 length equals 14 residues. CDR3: CSASVGGYENTQYF. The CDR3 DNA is TGCAGTGCCAGTGTTGGCGGCTATGAGAATACGCAGTATTTT.

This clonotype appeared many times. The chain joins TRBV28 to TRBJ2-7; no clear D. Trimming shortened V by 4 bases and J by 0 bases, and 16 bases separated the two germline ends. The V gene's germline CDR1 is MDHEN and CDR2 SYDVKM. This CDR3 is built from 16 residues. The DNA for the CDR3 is TGTGCCAGCAGTTCCCGATCGAGTCCCCGCTCCTACGAGCAGTACTTC. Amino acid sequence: CASSSRSSPRSYEQYF.

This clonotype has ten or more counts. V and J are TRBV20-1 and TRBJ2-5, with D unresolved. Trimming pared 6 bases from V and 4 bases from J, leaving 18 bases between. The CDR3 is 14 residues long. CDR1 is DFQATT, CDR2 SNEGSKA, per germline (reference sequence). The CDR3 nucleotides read TGCAGTGCCCGGAGTGCGTCTGCTCGAGAGACCCAGTACTTC. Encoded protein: CSARSASARETQYF.

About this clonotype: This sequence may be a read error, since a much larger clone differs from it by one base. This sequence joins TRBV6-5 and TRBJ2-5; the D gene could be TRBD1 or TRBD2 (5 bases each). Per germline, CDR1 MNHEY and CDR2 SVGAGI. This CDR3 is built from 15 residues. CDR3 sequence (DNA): TGTGTCAGCAGTTACCGGGGCGGAGGCCAAGAGACCCAGTACTTC. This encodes CVSSYRGGGQETQYF.

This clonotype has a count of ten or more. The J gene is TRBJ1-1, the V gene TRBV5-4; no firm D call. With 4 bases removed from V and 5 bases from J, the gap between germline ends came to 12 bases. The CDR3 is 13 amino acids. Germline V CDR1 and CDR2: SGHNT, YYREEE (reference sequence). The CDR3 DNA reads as TGTGCCAGCAGCCCTAGCGTAGGGACTGAAGCTTTCTTT. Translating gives CASSPSVGTEAFF.

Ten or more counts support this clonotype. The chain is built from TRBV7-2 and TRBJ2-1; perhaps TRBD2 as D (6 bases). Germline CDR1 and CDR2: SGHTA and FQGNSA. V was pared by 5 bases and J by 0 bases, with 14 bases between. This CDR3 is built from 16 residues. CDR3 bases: TGTGCCAGCAGCCCTCTTGGGGGGAGCTCCTACAATGAGCAGTTCTTC. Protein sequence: CASSPLGGSSYNEQFF.

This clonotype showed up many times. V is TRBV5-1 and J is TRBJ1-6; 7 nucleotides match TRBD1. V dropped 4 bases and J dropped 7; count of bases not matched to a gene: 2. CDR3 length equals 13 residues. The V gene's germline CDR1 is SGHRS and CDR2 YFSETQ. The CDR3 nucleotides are TGCGCCAGCAGCCCGACAGGGAATTCACCCCTCCACTTT. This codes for CASSPTGNSPLHF.

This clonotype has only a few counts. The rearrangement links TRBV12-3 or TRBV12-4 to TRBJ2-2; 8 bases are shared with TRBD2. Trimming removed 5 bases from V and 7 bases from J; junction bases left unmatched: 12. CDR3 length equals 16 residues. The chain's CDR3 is CASSEPGTRLNGELFF. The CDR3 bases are TGTGCCAGCAGTGAACCCGGGACTAGATTAAACGGGGAGCTGTTTTTT.

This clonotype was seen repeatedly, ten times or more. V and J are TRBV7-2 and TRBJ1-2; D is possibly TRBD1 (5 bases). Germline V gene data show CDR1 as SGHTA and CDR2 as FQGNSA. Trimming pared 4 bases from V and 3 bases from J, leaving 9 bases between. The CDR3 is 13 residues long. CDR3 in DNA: TGTGCCAGCAGCTCCGGGGCCCACTATGGCTACACCTTC. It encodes CASSSGAHYGYTF.

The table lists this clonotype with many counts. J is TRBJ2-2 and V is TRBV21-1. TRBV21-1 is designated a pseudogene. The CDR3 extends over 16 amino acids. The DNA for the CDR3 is TGTGCCAGCAGCAAAGAGAAAGGATCGAACACCGGGGAGCTGTTTTTT. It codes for CASSKEKGSNTGELFF.

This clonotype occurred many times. The CDR3 region is CASSLAIWDRGGLGANVLTF. The CDR3 region has the DNA TGTGCCAGCAGCTTAGCGATTTGGGACAGGGGGGGTCTTGGGGCCAACGTCCTGACTTTC. This chain joins TRBV7-2 and TRBJ2-6; 11 bases fit TRBD1. V shed 0 bases and J 3 bases; nucleotides not matched to a gene: 10. This CDR3 region has 20 residues. Germline V CDR1 and CDR2: SGHTA, FQGNSA.

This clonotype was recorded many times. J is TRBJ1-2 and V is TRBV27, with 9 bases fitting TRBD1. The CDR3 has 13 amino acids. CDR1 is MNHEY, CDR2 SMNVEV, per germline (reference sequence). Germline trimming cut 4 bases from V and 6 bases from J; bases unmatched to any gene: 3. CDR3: CASSSDRGNGYTF. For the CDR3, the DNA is TGTGCCAGCAGTTCGGACAGGGGTAATGGCTACACCTTC.

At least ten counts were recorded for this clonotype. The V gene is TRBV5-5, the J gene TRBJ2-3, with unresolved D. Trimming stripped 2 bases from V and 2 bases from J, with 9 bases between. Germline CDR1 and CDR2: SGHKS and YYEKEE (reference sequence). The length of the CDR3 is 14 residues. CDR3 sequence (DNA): TGTGCCAGCAGCTTTGGGCGGCTCACAGATACGCAGTATTTT. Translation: CASSFGRLTDTQYF. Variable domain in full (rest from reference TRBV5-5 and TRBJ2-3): DAGVTQSPTHLIKTRGQQVTLRCSPISGHKSVSWYQQVLGQGPQFIFQYYEKEERGRGNFPDRFSARQFPNYSSELNVNALLLGDSALYLCASSFGRLTDTQYFGPGTRLTVL.

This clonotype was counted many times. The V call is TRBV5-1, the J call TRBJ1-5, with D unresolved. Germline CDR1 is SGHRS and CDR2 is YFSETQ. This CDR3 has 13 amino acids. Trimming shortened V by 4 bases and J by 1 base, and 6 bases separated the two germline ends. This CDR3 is CASSNNSNQPQHF. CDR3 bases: TGCGCCAGCAGCAACAACAGCAATCAGCCCCAGCATTTT.

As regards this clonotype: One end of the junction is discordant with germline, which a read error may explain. Here the CDR3 reads CSAGTGSATEALF. DNA for the CDR3: TGTAGCGCCGGGACAGGTTCTGCCACTGAAGCTTTATTT. The chain carries TRBV29-1 and TRBJ1-1, with 8 bases fitting TRBD1. The CDR3 is made up of 13 amino acids. The V gene's germline CDR1 is SQVTM and CDR2 ANQGSEA.

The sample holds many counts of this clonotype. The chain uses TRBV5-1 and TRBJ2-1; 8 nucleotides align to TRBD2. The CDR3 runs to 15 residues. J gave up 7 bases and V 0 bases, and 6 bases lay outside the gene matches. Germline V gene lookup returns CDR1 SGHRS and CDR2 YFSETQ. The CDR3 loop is CASSLVVSGGNEQFF. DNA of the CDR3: TGCGCCAGCAGCTTGGTGGTCTCGGGAGGGAATGAGCAGTTCTTC. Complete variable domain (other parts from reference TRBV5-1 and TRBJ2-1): KAGVTQTPRYLIKTRGQQVTLSCSPISGHRSVSWYQQTPGQGLQFLFEYFSETQRNKGNFPGRFSGRQFSNSRSEMNVSTLELGDSALYLCASSLVVSGGNEQFFGPGTRLTVL.

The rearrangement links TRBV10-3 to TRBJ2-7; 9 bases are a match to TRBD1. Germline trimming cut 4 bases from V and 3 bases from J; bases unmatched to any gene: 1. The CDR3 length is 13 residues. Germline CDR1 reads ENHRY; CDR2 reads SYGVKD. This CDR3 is CAISVTGGYEQYF. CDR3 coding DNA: TGTGCCATCAGTGTGACAGGGGGCTACGAGCAGTACTTC.

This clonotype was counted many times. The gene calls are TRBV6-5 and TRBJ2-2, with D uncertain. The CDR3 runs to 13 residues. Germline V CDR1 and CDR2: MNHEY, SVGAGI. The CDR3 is CAIATRNTGELFF. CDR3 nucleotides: TGTGCTATCGCAACTCGGAACACCGGGGAGCTGTTTTTT.

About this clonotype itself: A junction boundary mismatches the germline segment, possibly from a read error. The CDR3, as DNA: TGTGCCAGCAGTGCCTCAGGTCAGCGCCAGCATTTT. It encodes CASSASGQRQHF. V is TRBV28 and J is TRBJ1-5; no clear D. Germline CDR1 is MDHEN and CDR2 is SYDVKM. The CDR3 is 12 amino acids.

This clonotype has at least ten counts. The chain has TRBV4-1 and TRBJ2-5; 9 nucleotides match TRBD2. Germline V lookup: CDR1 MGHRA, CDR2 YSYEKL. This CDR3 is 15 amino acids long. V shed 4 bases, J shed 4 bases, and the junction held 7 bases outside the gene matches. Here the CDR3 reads CASSLTGTSLETQYF. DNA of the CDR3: TGCGCCAGCAGCCTGACCGGGACTAGCTTAGAGACCCAGTACTTC.

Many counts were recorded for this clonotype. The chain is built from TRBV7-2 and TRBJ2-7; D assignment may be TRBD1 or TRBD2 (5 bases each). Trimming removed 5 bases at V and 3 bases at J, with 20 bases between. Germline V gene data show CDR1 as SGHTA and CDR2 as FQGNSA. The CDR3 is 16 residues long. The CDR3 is CASSAEGPRVFYEQYF. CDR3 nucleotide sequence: TGTGCCAGCAGCGCCGAGGGGCCCAGGGTGTTCTACGAGCAGTACTTC.